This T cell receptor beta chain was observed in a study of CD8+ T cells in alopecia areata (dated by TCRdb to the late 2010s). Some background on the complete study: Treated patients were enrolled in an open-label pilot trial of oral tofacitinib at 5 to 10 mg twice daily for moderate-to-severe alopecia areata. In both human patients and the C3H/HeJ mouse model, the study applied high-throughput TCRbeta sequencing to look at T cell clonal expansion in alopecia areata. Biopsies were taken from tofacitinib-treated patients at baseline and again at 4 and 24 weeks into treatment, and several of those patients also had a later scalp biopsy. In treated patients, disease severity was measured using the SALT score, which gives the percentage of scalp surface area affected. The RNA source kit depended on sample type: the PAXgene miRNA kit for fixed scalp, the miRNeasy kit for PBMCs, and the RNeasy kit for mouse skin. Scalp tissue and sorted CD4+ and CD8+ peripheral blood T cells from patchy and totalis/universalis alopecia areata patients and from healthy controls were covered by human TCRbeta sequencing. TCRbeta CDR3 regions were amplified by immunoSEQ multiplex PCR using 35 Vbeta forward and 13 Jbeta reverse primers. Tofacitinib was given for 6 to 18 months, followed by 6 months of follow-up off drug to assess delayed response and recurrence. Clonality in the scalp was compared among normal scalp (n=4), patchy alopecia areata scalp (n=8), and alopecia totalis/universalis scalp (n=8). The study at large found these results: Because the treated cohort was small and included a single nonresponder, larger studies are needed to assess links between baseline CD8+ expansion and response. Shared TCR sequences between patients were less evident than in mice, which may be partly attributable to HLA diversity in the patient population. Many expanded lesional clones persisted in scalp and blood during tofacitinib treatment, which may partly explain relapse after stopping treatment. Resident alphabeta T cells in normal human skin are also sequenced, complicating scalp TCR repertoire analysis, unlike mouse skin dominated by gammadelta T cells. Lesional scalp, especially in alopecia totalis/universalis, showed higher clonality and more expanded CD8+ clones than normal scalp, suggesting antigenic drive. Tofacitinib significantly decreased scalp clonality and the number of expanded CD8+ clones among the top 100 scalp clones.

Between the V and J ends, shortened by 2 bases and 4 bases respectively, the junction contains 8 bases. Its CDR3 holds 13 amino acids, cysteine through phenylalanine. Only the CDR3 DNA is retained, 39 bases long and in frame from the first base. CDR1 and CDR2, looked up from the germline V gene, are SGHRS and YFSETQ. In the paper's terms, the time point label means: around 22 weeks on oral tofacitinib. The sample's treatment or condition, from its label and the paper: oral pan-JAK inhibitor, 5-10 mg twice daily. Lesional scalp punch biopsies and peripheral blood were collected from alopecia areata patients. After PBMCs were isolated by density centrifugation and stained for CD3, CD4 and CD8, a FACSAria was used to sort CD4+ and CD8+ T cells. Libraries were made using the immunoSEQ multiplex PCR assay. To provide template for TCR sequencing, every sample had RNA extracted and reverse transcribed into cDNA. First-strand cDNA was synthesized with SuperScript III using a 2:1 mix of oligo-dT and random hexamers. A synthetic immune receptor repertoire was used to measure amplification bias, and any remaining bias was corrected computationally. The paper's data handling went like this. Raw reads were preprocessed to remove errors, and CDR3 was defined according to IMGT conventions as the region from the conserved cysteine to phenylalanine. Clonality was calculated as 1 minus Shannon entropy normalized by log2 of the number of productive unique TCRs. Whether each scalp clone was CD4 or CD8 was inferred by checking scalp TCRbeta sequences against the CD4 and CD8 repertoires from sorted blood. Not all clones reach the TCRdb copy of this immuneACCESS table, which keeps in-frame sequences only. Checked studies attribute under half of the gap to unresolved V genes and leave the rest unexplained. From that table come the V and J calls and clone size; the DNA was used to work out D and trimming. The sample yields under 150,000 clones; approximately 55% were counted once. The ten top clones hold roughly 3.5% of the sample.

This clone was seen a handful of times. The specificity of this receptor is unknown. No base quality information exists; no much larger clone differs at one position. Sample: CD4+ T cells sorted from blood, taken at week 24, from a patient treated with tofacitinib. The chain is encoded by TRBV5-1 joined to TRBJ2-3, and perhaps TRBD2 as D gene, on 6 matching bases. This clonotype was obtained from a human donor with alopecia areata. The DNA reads TGCGCCAGCAGCTTTCCGGGAGCAGATACGCAGTATTTT. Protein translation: CASSFPGADTQYF.